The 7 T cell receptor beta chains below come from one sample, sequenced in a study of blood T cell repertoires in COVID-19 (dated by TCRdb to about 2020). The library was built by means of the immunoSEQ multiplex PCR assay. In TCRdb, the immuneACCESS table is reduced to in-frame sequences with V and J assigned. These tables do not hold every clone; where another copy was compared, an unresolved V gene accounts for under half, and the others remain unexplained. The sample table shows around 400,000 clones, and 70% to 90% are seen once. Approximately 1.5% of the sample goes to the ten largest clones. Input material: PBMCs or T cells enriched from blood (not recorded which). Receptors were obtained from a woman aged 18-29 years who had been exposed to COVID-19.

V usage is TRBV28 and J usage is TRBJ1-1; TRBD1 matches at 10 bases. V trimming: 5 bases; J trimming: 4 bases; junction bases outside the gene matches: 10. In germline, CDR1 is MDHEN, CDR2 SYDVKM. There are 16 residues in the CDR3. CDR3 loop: CASSLPPGQGTTEAFF. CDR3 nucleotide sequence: TGTGCCAGCAGTCTCCCCCCGGGACAGGGGACCACTGAAGCTTTCTTT.

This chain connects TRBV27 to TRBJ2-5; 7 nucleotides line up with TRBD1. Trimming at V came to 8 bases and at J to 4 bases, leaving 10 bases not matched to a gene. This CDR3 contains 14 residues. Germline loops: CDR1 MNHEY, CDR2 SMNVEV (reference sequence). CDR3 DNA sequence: TGTGCCAGCGCCGACGACAGGGTATCAGAGACCCAGTACTTC. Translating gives CASADDRVSETQYF.

The chain's CDR3 is CASSPPAGPSSYYNEQFF. CDR3 DNA sequence: TGTGCCAGCAGCCCCCCCGCAGGCCCGAGTTCGTACTACAATGAGCAGTTCTTC. J is TRBJ2-1 and V is TRBV3-1 (or the pseudogene TRBV3-2), with D unresolved. The CDR3 loop spans 18 amino acids. Germline loops: CDR1 LGHDT, CDR2 YNNKEL (reference sequence). The ends were cut back, 4 bases at V and 3 bases at J, with 22 bases in the middle.

The CDR3 region is CASSYKGQTPQHF. DNA of the CDR3: TGTGCCAGCAGTTACAAAGGACAGACGCCCCAGCATTTT. V gene TRBV6-5 combines with J gene TRBJ1-5; a possible D gene is TRBD1 (6 bases). V lost 2 bases to trimming and J lost 9 bases, with 11 bases between them. This CDR3 comprises 13 residues. CDR1 is MNHEY and CDR2 is SVGAGI in the germline V gene.

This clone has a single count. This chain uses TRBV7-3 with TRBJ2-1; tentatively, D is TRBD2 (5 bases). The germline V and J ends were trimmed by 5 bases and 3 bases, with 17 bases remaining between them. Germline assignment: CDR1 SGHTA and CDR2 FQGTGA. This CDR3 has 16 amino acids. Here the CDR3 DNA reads TGTGCCAGCAGCCCGCGCGGGCGAGGTTTCTACAATGAGCAGTTCTTC. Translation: CASSPRGRGFYNEQFF.

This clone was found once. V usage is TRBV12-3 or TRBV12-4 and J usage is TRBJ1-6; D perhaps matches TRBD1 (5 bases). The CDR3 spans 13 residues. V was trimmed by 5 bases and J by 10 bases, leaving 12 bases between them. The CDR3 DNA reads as TGTGCCAGCAGTAGTCGCAGGGAATCACCCCTCCACTTT. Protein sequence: CASSSRRESPLHF.

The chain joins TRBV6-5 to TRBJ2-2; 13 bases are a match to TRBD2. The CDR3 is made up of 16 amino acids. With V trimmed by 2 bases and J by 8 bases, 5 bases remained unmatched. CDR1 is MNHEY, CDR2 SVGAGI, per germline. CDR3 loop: CASSYGTSGTGGELFF. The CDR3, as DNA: TGTGCCAGCAGTTACGGGACTAGCGGGACTGGGGGGGAGCTGTTTTTT.